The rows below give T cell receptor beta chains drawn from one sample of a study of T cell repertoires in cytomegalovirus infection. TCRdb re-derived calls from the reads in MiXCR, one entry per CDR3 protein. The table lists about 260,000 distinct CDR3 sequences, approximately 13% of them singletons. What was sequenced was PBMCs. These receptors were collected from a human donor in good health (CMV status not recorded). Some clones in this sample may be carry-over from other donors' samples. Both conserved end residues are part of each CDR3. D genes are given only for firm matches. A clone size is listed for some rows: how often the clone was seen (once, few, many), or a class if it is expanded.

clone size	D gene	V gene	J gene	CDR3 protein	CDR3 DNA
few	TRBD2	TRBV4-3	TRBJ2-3	CASSQDPSGGTQYF	TGCGCCAGCAGCCAAGATCCATCGGGGGGTACGCAGTATTTT
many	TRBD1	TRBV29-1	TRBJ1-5	CSVEIARLGQGRALNQPQHF	TGCAGCGTTGAAATAGCGCGTTTAGGACAGGGTAGGGCCCTCAATCAGCCCCAGCATTTT
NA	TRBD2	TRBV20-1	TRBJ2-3	CSAPPSGRTDTQYF	TGCAGTGCCCCACCTAGCGGGAGGACAGATACGCAGTATTTT
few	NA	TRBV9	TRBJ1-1	CASSVVPNTEAFF	TGTGCCAGCAGCGTAGTCCCGAACACTGAAGCTTTCTTT
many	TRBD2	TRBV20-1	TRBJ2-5	CSARTYGGGETQYF	TGCAGTGCTAGGACCTATGGCGGGGGAGAGACCCAGTACTTC
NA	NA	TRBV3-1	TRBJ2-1	CASSQEGLEQFF	TGTGCCAGCAGCCAAGAGGGTCTTGAGCAGTTCTTC
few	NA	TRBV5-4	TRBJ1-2	CASSLDRDHGYTF	TGTGCCAGCAGCTTGGACAGGGACCATGGCTACACCTTC
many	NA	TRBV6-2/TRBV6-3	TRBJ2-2	CASSYTQGGDHTGELFF	TGTGCCAGCAGTTACACCCAGGGGGGGGACCACACCGGGGAGCTGTTTTTT
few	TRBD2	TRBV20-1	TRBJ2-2	CSARDALAGAGELFF	TGCAGTGCTAGAGATGCGCTAGCGGGGGCTGGGGAGCTGTTTTTT
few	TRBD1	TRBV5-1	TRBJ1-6	CASSYRDRGRALHF	TGCGCCAGCAGCTACCGGGACAGGGGGCGAGCCCTCCACTTT
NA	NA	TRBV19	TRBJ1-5	CARTVGTGSDQPQHF	TGTGCCAGGACGGTGGGCACAGGGAGCGATCAGCCCCAGCATTTT
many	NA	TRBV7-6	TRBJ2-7	CASSLGKGAEQYF	TGTGCCAGCAGCCTGGGGAAAGGAGCCGAGCAGTACTTC
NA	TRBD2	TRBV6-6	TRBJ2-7	CASSHIAGGPGEQYF	TGTGCCAGCAGCCATATAGCGGGAGGGCCTGGCGAGCAGTACTTC
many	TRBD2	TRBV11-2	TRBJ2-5	CASSSTGGVGETQYF	TGTGCCAGCAGCTCCACGGGGGGGGTGGGAGAGACCCAGTACTTC
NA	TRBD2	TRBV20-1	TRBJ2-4	CSARPRLAAAKNIQYF	TGCAGTGCTAGACCCCGACTAGCTGCGGCCAAAAACATTCAGTACTTC
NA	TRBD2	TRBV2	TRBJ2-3	CATGLDRTDTQYF	TGTGCCACCGGACTAGACCGCACAGATACGCAGTATTTT
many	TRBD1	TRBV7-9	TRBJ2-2	CASRSDRGNTGELFF	TGTGCCAGCAGGTCCGACAGGGGGAACACCGGGGAGCTGTTTTTT
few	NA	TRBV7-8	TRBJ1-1	CASSLALGENVAFF	TGTGCCAGCAGCTTAGCGCTAGGGGAAAATGTAGCTTTCTTT
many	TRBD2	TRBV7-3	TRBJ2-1	CASAGGSYNEQFF	TGTGCCAGCGCGGGAGGGTCCTACAATGAGCAGTTCTTC
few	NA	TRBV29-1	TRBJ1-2	CSVVRDAYGYTF	TGCAGCGTGGTACGGGACGCCTATGGCTACACCTTC
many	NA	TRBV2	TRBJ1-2	CASRPEYGYTF	TGTGCCAGCAGACCAGAATATGGCTACACCTTC
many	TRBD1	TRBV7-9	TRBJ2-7	CASSTTGAAREQYF	TGTGCCAGCAGCACTACAGGGGCCGCGCGGGAGCAGTACTTC
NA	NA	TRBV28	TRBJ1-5	CASSGDQPQHF	TGTGCCAGCAGCGGAGATCAGCCCCAGCATTTT
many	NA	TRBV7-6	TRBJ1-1	CASSWTKNTEAFF	TGTGCCAGCAGCTGGACCAAGAACACTGAAGCTTTCTTT
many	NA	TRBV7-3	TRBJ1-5	CASSLRHRGNQPQHF	TGTGCCAGCAGCTTAAGGCACAGGGGCAATCAGCCCCAGCATTTT
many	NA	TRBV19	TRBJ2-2	CASSMSDNTGELFF	TGTGCCAGTAGTATGTCCGACAACACCGGGGAGCTGTTTTTT
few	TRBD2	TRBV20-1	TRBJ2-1	CSGGRAGEQFF	TGCAGTGGTGGGAGGGCCGGTGAGCAGTTCTTC
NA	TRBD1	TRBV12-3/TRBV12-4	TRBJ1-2	CASRARQGFNYGYTF	TGTGCCAGCAGGGCTCGACAGGGTTTTAACTATGGCTACACCTTC
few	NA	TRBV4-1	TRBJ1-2	CASSQVGVNYGYTF	TGCGCCAGCAGCCAAGTGGGGGTCAACTATGGCTACACCTTC
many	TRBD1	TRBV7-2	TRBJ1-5	CASSLPRIRDREEGPQHF	TGTGCCAGCAGCTTACCCAGGATCCGGGACAGGGAAGAGGGGCCCCAGCATTTT
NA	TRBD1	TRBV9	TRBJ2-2	CASSVSGGGSGELFF	TGTGCCAGCAGCGTCTCAGGGGGCGGCAGCGGGGAGCTGTTTTTT
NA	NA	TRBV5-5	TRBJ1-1	CASSLAAMSTEAFF	TGTGCCAGCAGCTTGGCTGCGATGAGCACTGAAGCTTTCTTT
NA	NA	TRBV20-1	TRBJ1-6	CSARDGGSSYNSPLHF	TGCAGTGCTAGAGATGGCGGAAGCTCCTATAATTCACCCCTCCACTTT
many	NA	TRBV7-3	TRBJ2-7	CASSPGRAYEQYF	TGTGCCAGCAGCCCCGGGAGAGCCTACGAGCAGTACTTC
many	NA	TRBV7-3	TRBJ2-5	CASSLAGKRETQYF	TGTGCCAGCAGCTTAGCCGGGAAACGAGAGACCCAGTACTTC
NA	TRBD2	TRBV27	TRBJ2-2	CASSLKRGMGTGELFF	TGTGCCAGCAGTTTGAAGCGGGGGATGGGCACCGGGGAGCTGTTTTTT
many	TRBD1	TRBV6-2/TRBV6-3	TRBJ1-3	CASSRTGTGRNTIYF	TGTGCCAGCAGTCGAACCGGGACAGGCAGAAACACCATATATTTT
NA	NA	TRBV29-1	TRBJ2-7	CSVGPGPYEQYF	TGCAGCGTTGGGCCAGGTCCCTACGAGCAGTACTTC
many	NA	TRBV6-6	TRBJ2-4	CASKTRGDANIQYF	TGTGCCAGCAAGACAAGGGGTGATGCAAACATTCAGTACTTC